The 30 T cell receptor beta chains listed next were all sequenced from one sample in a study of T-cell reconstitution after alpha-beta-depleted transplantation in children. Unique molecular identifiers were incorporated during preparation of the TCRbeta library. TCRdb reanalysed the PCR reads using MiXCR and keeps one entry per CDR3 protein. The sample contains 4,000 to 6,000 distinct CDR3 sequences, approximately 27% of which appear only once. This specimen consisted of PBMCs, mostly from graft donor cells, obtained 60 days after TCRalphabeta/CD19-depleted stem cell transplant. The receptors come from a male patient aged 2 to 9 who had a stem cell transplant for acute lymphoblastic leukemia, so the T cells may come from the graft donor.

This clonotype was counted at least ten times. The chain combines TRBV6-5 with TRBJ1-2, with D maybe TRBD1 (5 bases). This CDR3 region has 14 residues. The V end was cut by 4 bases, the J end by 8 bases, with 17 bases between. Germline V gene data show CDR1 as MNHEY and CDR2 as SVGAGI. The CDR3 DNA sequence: TGTGCCAGCAGTTGGGTGGGGCCAGGGAAGGGCTACACCTTC. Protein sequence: CASSWVGPGKGYTF.

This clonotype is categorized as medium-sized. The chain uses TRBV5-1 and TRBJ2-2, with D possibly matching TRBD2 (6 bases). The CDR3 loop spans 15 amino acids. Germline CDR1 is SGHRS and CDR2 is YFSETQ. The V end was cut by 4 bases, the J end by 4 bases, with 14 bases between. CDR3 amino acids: CASSRRRELTGELFF. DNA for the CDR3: TGCGCCAGCAGCCGAAGGAGGGAGCTCACCGGGGAGCTGTTTTTT. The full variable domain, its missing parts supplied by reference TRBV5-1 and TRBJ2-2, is KAGVTQTPRYLIKTRGQQVTLSCSPISGHRSVSWYQQTPGQGLQFLFEYFSETQRNKGNFPGRFSGRQFSNSRSEMNVSTLELGDSALYLCASSRRRELTGELFFGEGSRLTVL.

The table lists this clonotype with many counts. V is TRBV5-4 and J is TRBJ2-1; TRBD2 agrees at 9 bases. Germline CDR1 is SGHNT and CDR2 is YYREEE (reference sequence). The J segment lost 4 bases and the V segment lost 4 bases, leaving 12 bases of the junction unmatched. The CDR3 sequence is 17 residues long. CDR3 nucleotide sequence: TGTGCCAGCAGCCCAACGGGGGGACTAGCATATTACAATGAGCAGTTCTTC. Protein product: CASSPTGGLAYYNEQFF.

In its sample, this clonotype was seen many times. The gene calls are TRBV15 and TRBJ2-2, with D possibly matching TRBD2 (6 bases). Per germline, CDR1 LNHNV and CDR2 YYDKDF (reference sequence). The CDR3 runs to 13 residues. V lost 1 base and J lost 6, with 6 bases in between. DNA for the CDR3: TGTGCCACCAGCAGAGGGGGGGCCGGGGAGCTGTTTTTT. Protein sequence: CATSRGGAGELFF.

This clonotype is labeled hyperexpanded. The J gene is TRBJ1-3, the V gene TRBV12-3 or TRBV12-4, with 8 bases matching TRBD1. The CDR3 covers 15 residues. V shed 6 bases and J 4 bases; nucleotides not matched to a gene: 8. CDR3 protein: CASSPGGGLGNTIYF. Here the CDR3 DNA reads TGTGCCAGCAGCCCAGGGGGCGGCTTAGGAAACACCATATATTTT.

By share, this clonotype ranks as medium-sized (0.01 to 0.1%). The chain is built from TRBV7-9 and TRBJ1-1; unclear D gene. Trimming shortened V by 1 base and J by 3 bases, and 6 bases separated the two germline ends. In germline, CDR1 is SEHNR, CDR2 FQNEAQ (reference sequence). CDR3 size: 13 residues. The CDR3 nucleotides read TGTGCCAGCAGCTTAGTCTGGGACACTGAAGCTTTCTTT. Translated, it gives CASSLVWDTEAFF.

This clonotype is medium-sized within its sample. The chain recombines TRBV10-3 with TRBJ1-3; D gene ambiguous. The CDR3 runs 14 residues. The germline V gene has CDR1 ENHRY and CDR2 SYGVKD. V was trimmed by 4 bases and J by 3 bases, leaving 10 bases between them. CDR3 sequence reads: CAISVQLDGNTIYF. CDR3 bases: TGTGCCATCAGTGTACAGCTAGATGGAAACACCATATATTTT.

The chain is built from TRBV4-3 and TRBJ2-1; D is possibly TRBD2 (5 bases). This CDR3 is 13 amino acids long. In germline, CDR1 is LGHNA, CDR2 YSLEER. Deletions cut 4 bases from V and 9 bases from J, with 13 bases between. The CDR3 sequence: CASSRRETGEQFF. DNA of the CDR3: TGCGCCAGCAGCCGAAGGGAGACGGGTGAGCAGTTCTTC.

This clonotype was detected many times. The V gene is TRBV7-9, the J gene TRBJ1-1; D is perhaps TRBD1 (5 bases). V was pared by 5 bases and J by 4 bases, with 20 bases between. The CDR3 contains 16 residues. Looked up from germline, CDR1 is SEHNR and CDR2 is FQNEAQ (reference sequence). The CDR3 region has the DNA TGTGCCAGCAGCCCGAACAGACAGTATGTGAGCACTGAAGCTTTCTTT. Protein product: CASSPNRQYVSTEAFF.

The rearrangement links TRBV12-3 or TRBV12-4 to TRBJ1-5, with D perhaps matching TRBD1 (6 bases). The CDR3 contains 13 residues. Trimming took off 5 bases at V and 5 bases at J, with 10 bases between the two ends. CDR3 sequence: CASSARGDQPQHF. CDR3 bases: TGTGCCAGCAGTGCCAGGGGAGATCAGCCCCAGCATTTT.

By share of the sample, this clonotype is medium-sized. The CDR3 nucleotides read TGCAGTGCTAGATTCCACAAACTAGCGGGAGGGAATGAGCAGTTCTTC. Protein product: CSARFHKLAGGNEQFF. V gene TRBV20-1 combines with J gene TRBJ2-1, with TRBD2 matching over 13 bases. The CDR3 is 16 amino acids. The germline gives CDR1 DFQATT, CDR2 SNEGSKA (reference sequence). The junction had 8 bases not matched to a gene; V was cut back by 2 bases and J by 7 bases.

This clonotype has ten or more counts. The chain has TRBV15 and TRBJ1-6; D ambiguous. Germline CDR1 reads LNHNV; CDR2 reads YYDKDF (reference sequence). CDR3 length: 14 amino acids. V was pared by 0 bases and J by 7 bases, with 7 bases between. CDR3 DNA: TGTGCCACCAGCAGAGACCCCCGGAATTCACCCCTCCACTTT. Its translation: CATSRDPRNSPLHF.

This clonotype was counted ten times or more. In DNA, the CDR3 is TGCGCCAGCAGCTTAGGCGGGAGCTCCTACAATGAGCAGTTCTTC. Residues: CASSLGGSSYNEQFF. This chain connects TRBV5-1 to TRBJ2-1; 7 nucleotides agree with TRBD2. The CDR3 runs to 15 residues. Germline V gives CDR1 SGHRS, CDR2 YFSETQ. J was trimmed by 0 bases and V by 2 bases; bases with no gene match: 2.

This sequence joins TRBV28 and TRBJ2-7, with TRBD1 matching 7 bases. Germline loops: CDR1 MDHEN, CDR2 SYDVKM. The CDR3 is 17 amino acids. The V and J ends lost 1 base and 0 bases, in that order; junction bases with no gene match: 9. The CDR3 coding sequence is TGTGCCAGCAGTTTATTCCCCCCCGGGACAGTCTCCTACGAGCAGTACTTC. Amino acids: CASSLFPPGTVSYEQYF.

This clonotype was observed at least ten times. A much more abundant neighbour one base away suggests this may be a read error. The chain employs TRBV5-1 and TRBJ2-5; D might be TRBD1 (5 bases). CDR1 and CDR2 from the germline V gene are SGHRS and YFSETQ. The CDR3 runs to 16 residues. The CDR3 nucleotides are TGCTCCAGCAGCTTGACTTCAGGGTTGCGGCAAGAGACCCAGTACTTC. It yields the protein CSSSLTSGLRQETQYF.

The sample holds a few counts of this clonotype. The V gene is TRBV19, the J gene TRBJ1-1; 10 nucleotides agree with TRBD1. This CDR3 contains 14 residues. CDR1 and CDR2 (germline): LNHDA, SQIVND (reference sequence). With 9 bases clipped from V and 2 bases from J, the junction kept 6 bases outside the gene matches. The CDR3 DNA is TGTGCCAGCGGGGACAGGGGACGAAACACTGAAGCTTTCTTT. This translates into CASGDRGRNTEAFF.

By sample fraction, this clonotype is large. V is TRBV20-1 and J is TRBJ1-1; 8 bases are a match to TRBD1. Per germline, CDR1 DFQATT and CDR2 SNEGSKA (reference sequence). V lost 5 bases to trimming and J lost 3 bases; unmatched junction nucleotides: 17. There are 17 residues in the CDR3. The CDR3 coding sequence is TGCAGTGCTGGTAGTCGGGACAGGCTTATATGGGACACTGAAGCTTTCTTT. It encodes CSAGSRDRLIWDTEAFF.

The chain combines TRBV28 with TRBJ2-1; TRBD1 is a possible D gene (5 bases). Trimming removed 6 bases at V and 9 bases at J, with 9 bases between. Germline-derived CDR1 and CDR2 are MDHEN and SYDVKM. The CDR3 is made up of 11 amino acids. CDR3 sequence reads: CASRAQGEQFF. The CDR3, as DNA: TGTGCCAGCAGAGCCCAGGGTGAGCAGTTCTTC.

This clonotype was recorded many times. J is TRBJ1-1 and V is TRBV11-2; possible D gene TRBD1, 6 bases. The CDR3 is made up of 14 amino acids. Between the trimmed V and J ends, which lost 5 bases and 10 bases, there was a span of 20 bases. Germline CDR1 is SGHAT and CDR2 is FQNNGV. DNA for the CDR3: TGTGCCAGCAGCCCCCGACGTACTGACAGGCGAGCTTTCTTT. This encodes CASSPRRTDRRAFF.

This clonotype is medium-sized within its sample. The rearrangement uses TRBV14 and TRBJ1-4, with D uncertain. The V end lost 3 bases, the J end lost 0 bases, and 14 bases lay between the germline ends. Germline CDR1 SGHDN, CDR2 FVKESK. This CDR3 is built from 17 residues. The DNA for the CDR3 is TGTGCCAGCAGCCACTTCGCCGGCTTTGCAACTAATGAAAAACTGTTTTTT. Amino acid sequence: CASSHFAGFATNEKLFF.

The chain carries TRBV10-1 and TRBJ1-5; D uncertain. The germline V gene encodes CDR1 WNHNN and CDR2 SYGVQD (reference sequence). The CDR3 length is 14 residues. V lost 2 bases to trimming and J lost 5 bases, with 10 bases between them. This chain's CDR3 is CASSEAGKDQPQHF. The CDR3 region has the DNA TGCGCCAGCAGTGAGGCGGGCAAAGATCAGCCCCAGCATTTT.

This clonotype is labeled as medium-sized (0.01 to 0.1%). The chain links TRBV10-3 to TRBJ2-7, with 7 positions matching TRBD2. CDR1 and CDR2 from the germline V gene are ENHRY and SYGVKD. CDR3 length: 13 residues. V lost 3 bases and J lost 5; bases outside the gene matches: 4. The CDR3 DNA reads TGTGCCATCAGTGATTGGCGGGAGAACGAGCAGTACTTC. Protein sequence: CAISDWRENEQYF.

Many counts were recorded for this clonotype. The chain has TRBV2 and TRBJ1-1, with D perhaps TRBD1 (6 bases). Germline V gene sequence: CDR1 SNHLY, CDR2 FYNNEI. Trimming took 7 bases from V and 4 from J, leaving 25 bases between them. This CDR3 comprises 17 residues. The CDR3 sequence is CASIWGRSSGLSTEAFF. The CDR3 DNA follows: TGTGCCAGCATCTGGGGGCGCAGCTCGGGTCTGAGCACTGAAGCTTTCTTT.

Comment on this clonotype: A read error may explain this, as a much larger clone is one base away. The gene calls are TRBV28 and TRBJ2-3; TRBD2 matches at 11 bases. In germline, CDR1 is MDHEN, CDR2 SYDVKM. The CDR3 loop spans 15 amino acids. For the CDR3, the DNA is TGTGCCAGCAGTATTACTAGCGGGAGCCTGAATACGCAGAATTTT. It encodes CASSITSGSLNTQNF.

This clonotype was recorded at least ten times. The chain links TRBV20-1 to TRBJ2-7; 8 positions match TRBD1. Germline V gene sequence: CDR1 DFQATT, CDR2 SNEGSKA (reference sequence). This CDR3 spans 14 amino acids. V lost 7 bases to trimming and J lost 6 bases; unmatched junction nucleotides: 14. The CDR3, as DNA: TGCAGTGTTAGCAAGGACAGGGCCCGCGGCGAGCAGTACTTC. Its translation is CSVSKDRARGEQYF.

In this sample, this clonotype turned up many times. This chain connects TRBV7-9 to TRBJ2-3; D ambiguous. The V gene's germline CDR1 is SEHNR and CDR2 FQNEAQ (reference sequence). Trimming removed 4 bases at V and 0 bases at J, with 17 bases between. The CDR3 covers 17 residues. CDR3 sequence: CASSYPYVTASTDTQYF. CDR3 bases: TGTGCCAGCAGCTACCCTTACGTTACGGCTAGCACAGATACGCAGTATTTT.

Written as DNA, the CDR3 is TGTGCCAGCAGTCCTAACCTCGGGACTACTAGGACAGATACGCAGTATTTT. The encoded protein is CASSPNLGTTRTDTQYF. J is TRBJ2-3 and V is TRBV6-1; 7 bases are a match to TRBD2. Germline lookup yields CDR1 MNHNS and CDR2 SASEGT. The CDR3 covers 17 residues. The junction had 14 bases not matched to a gene; V was cut back by 5 bases and J by 3 bases.

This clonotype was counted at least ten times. The CDR3 region is CASSLLGEEAFF. The CDR3 nucleotides are TGTGCCAGCAGTTTATTGGGGGAAGAAGCTTTCTTT. The V and J genes are TRBV27 and TRBJ1-1, with a tentative D call TRBD1 (5 bases). The CDR3 has 12 amino acids. Trimming left V 1 base short and J 8 bases short, with 8 bases between. CDR1 MNHEY and CDR2 SMNVEV come from the germline V gene (reference sequence).

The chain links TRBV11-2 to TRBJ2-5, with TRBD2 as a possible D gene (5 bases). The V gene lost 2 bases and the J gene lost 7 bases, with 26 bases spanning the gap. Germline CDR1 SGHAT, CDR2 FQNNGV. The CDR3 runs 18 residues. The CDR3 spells CASSLNLQRRGSAGTQYF. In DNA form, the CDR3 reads TGTGCCAGCAGCTTAAATCTACAGAGGCGAGGTTCTGCGGGGACCCAGTACTTC. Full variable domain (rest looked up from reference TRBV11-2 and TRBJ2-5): EAGVAQSPRYKIIEKRQSVAFWCNPISGHATLYWYQQILGQGPKLLIQFQNNGVVDDSQLPKDRFSAERLKGVDSTLKIQPAKLEDSAVYLCASSLNLQRRGSAGTQYFGPGTRLLVL.

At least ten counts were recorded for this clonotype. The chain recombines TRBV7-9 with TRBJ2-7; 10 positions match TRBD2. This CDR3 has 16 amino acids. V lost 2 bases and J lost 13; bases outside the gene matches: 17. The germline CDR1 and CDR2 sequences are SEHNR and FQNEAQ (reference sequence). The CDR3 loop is CASSLSLGGSGRPLYF. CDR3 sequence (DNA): TGTGCCAGCAGCTTATCCCTCGGGGGTAGCGGGAGGCCCCTATACTTC.